This TCR beta chain was recorded in a study of T cell changes during pregnancy in multiple sclerosis. The repertoire was sequenced with immunoSEQ multiplex PCR; TCRdb's copy has only in-frame clones and lacks some. The table lists under 130,000 clones, roughly 90% of them singletons. The sample in question was peripheral blood, obtained after pregnancy. The sequence derives from a female donor with multiple sclerosis, enrolled in a pregnancy study.

In DNA form, the CDR3 reads TGTGCCAGCAGTTTCATAACAGAAGCAAATGAGCAGTTCTTC. Its protein product is CASSFITEANEQFF. V gene TRBV28 combines with J gene TRBJ2-1, with D unclear. Germline values: CDR1 MDHEN, CDR2 SYDVKM. The V gene lost 3 bases and the J gene lost 7 bases, with 13 bases spanning the gap. The CDR3 covers 14 residues.